The entry that follows covers one TCR beta chain sequence. Its antigen remains unidentified. The entry originates in a study of cytomegalovirus exposure and HLA in healthy donors. Whole-study results and caveats: The study flagged roughly 150 TCR beta chains as cytomegalovirus-associated. TCR beta sequences reportedly predicted the HLA-A and HLA-B alleles of most subjects accurately. The Asian-associated ancestry cluster reportedly had fewer N-insertions than the roughly 670-donor mean in a later analysis.

The CDR3 loop spans 18 amino acids. Per germline, CDR1 SEHNR and CDR2 FQNEAQ (reference sequence). V was pared by 5 bases and J by 0 bases, with 17 bases between. The PCR contained 60 Vbeta and 13 Jbeta primers. The table came from immunoSEQ multiplex PCR; TCRdb's copy has only in-frame clones and leaves some out. The sample lists 150,000 to 200,000 clones; roughly four fifths were seen once. The source of this sequence is a man in his forties or fifties in good health and CMV-seropositive. Specimen: PBMCs. The chain combines TRBV7-9 with TRBJ2-6; a possible D gene is TRBD2 (5 bases). CDR3: CASSPDPSGSSGANVLTF. The DNA for the CDR3 is TGTGCCAGCAGCCCCGATCCCTCGGGGAGCTCTGGGGCCAACGTCCTGACTTTC.